Shown below are 2 T cell receptor beta chains from a single sample sequenced in a study of blood T cell repertoires in COVID-19. Sequenced by immunoSEQ multiplex PCR; TCRdb stores in-frame clones only, minus some. The table includes roughly 180,000 clones, about 80% detected once. Sequencing was done on a sample of PBMCs or T cells enriched from blood (not recorded which). All receptors derive from a man between 60 and 70 years old who had been exposed to COVID-19.

J is TRBJ2-1 and V is TRBV20-1; D gene uncertain. CDR1 is DFQATT, CDR2 SNEGSKA, per germline (reference sequence). The V end lost 0 bases, the J end lost 9 bases, and 6 bases lay between the germline ends. This CDR3 has 11 residues. The chain's CDR3 is CSAREYGEQFF. CDR3 coding DNA: TGCAGTGCTAGAGAGTACGGTGAGCAGTTCTTC.

This clone was seen a handful of times. This rearrangement joins TRBV30 to TRBJ1-6, with D tentatively TRBD1 (5 bases). Per the germline V gene, CDR1 is GTSNPN and CDR2 is SVGIG (reference sequence). Trimming pared 2 bases from V and 7 bases from J, leaving 12 bases between. This CDR3 is 14 amino acids long. CDR3 in amino acids: CAWSRQGGNSPLHF. The DNA for the CDR3 is TGTGCCTGGAGTCGGCAGGGAGGAAATTCACCCCTCCACTTT. Full variable domain (rest looked up from reference TRBV30 and TRBJ1-6): SQTIHQWPATLVQPVGSPLSLECTVEGTSNPNLYWYRQAAGRGLQLLFYSVGIGQISSEVPQNLSASRPQDRQFILSSKKLLLSDSGFYLCAWSRQGGNSPLHFGNGTRLTVT.